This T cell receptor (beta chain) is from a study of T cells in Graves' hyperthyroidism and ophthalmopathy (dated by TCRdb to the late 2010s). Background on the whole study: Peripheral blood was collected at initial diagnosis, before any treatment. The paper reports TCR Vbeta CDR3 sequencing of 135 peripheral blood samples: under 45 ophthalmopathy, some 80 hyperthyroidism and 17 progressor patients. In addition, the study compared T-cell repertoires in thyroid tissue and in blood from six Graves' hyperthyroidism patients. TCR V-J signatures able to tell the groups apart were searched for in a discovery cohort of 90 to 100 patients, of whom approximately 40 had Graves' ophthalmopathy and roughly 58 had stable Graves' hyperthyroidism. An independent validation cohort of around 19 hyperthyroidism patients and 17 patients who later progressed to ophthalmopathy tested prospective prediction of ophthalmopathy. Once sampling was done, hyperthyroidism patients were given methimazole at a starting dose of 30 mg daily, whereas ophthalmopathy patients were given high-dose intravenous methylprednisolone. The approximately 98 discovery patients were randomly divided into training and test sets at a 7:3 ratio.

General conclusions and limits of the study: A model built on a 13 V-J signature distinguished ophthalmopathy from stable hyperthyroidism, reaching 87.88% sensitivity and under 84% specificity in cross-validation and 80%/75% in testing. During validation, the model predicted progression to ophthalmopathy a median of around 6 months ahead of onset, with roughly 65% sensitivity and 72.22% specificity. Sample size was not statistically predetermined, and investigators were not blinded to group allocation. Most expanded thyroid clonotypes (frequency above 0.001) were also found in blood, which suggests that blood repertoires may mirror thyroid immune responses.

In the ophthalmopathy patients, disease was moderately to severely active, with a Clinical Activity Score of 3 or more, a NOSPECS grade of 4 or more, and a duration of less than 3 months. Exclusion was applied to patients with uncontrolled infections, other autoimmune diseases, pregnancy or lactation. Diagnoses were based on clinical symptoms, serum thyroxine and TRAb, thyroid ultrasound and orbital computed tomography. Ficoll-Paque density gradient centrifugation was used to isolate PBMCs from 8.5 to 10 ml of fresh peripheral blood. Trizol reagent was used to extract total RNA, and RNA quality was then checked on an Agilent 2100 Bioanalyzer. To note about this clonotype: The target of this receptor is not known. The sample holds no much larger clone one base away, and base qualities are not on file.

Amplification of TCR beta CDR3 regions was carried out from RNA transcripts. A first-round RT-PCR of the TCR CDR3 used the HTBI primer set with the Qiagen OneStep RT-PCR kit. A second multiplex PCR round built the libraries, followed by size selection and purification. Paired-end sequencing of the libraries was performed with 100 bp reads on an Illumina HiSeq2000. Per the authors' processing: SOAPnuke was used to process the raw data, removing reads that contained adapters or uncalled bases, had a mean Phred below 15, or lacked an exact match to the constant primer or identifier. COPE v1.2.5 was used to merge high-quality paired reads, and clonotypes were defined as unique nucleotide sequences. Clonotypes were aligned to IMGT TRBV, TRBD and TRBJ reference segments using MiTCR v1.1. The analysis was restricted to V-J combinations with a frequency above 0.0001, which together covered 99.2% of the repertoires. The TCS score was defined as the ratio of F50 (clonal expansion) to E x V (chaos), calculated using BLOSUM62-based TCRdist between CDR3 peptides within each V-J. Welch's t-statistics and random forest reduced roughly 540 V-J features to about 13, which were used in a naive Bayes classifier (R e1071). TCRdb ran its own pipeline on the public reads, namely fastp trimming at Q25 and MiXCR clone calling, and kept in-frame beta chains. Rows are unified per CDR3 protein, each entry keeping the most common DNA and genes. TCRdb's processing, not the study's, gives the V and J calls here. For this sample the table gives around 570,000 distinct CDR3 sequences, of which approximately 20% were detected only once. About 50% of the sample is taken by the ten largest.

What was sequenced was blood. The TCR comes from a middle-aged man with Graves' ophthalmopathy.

The nucleotide sequence reads TGCGCCAGCAGCCTGGATGGGGTTGGCTACACCTTC. Its protein reads: CASSLDGVGYTF. The chain links TRBV5-1 with TRBJ1-2; no D gene call is confident. The junction shows trimming of 4 bases on V and 7 bases on J, plus 11 bases between the germline ends. The CDR3 numbers 12 residues from cysteine through phenylalanine. Of all the DNA, just the CDR3 is kept, 36 bases in frame from base 1. CDR1 and CDR2 were assigned from the germline V gene as SGHRS and YFSETQ.